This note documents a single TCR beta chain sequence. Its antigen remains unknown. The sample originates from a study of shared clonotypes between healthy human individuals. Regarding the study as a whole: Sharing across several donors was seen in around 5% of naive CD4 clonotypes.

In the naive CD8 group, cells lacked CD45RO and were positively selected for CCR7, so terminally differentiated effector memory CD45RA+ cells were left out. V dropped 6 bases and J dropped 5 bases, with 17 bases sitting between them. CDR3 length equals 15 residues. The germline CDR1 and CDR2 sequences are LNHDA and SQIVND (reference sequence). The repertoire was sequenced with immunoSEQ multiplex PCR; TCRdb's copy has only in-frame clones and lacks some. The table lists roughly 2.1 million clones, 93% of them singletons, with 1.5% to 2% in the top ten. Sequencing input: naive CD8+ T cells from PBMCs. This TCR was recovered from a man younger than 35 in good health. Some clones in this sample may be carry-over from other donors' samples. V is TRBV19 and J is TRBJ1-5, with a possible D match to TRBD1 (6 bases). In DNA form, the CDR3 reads TGTGCCAGTAGGCCTGATAGTGGGGGCGATCAGCCCCAGCATTTT. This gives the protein CASRPDSGGDQPQHF.